One and the same sample provided the 7 T cell receptor beta chains below, sequenced in a study of shared clonotypes between healthy human individuals. The repertoire was sequenced with immunoSEQ multiplex PCR; TCRdb's copy has only in-frame clones and lacks some. The profile shows about 2.1 million clones, around 95% of them singletons. Selected positively for CCR7 and CD45RO-negative, naive CD8 cells excluded terminally differentiated effector memory CD45RA+ cells. The sequenced sample consisted of naive CD8+ T cells from PBMCs. All receptors come from a man aged 18 to 30 in good health. Some clones in this sample may be carry-over from other donors' samples.

V usage is TRBV19 and J usage is TRBJ1-5, with 7 bases that match TRBD1. From germline, CDR1 is LNHDA and CDR2 SQIVND (reference sequence). Germline trimming cut 0 bases from V and 4 bases from J; bases unmatched to any gene: 15. The CDR3 has 19 amino acids. CDR3 residues: CASSIDTGTEGGGNQPQHF. The CDR3 bases are TGTGCCAGTAGTATAGATACTGGGACAGAGGGTGGGGGAAATCAGCCCCAGCATTTT. Looking up the rest from reference TRBV19 and TRBJ1-5 gives the full variable domain: DGGITQSPKYLFRKEGQNVTLSCEQNLNHDAMYWYRQDPGQGLRLIYYSQIVNDFQKGDIAEGYSVSREKKESFPLTVTSAQKNPTAFYLCASSIDTGTEGGGNQPQHFGDGTRLSIL.

Written as DNA, the CDR3 is TGTGCCAGCAGTTCGGCTAGCGGGAGTGGAGAGCAGTTCTTC. Translating it yields CASSSASGSGEQFF. The chain recombines TRBV6-5 with TRBJ2-1; 10 positions match TRBD2. Germline V CDR1 and CDR2: MNHEY, SVGAGI. Unmatched junction bases numbered 7, after V lost 4 bases and J lost 10 bases. CDR3 length equals 14 residues.

The chain recombines TRBV10-3 with TRBJ2-5; 10 bases are shared with TRBD2. The CDR3 runs 17 residues. V shed 5 bases, J shed 4 bases, and the junction held 13 bases outside the gene matches. Per germline, CDR1 ENHRY and CDR2 SYGVKD. The CDR3 here is CAISTSKLLAGTETQYF. CDR3 in DNA: TGTGCCATCAGTACCAGCAAACTACTAGCGGGGACAGAGACCCAGTACTTC.

This clone was observed a few times. Different DNA sequences within this sample yield the same CDR3. The chain has TRBV7-9 and TRBJ1-1; D is unclear. This CDR3 comprises 13 residues. Germline loops: CDR1 SEHNR, CDR2 FQNEAQ (reference sequence). Deletions cut 2 bases from V and 1 base from J, with 5 bases between. The CDR3 region is CASSLPRNTEAFF. CDR3 coding DNA: TGTGCCAGCAGCTTACCGCGGAACACTGAAGCTTTCTTT. Looking up the rest from reference TRBV7-9 and TRBJ1-1 gives the full variable domain: DTGVSQNPRHKITKRGQNVTFRCDPISEHNRLYWYRQTLGQGPEFLTYFQNEAQLEKSRLLSDRFSAERPKGSFSTLEIQRTEQGDSAMYLCASSLPRNTEAFFGQGTRLTVV.

This sequence joins TRBV2 and TRBJ2-1, with 12 bases identical to TRBD1. In germline, CDR1 is SNHLY, CDR2 FYNNEI. This CDR3 comprises 16 residues. Unmatched junction bases numbered 11, after V lost 6 bases and J lost 8 bases. The CDR3 bases are TGTGCCAGCAGCCCGACGGTGGGGACAGGGGGCCATGAGCAGTTCTTC. It is translated as CASSPTVGTGGHEQFF.

J is TRBJ1-5 and V is TRBV6-6; D unresolved. The CDR3 sequence is 15 residues long. The germline CDR1 and CDR2 sequences are MNHNY and SVGAGI (reference sequence). Trimming removed 7 bases from V and 0 bases from J, with 13 bases in between. CDR3 sequence reads: CASNVSPYSNQPQHF. The DNA for the CDR3 is TGTGCCAGCAATGTGTCACCCTATAGCAATCAGCCCCAGCATTTT.

J is TRBJ2-7 and V is TRBV5-6, with D unclear. CDR1 SGHDT and CDR2 YYEEEE come from the germline V gene. CDR3 length equals 14 residues. Trimming cost V 1 base and J 4 bases, with 12 bases left between them. In DNA, the CDR3 is TGTGCCAGCAGCTTGTACCTCAGCGTATACGAGCAGTACTTC. Encoded protein: CASSLYLSVYEQYF.